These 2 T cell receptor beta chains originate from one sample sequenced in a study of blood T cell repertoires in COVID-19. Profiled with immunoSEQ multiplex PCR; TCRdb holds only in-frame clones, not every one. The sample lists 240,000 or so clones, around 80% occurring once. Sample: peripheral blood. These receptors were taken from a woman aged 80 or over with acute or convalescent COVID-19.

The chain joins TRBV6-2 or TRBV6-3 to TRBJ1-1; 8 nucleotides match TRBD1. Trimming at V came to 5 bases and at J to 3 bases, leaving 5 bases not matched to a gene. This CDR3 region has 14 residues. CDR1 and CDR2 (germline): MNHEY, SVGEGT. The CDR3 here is CASSTGGSYTEAFF. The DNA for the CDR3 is TGTGCCAGCAGTACAGGGGGATCATACACTGAAGCTTTCTTT.

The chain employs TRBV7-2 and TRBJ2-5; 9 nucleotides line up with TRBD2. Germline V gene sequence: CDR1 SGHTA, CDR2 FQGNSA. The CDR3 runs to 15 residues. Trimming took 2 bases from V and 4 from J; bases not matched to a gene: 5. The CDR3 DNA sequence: TGTGCCAGCAGCTTAACGGCGGGGGGGAGAGAGACCCAGTACTTC. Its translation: CASSLTAGGRETQYF.